This is a list of T cell receptor beta chains from one sample in a study of shared clonotypes between healthy human individuals. Repertoires were generated with immunoSEQ multiplex PCR, while TCRdb's copy carries only in-frame clones and drops some. The sample consists of 450,000 to 700,000 clones, less than 97% of them appearing once. The sample taken for sequencing was naive CD8+ T cells sorted from blood. These receptors came from a woman between 25 and 40 years old in good health. CDR3s include the opening cysteine and the closing phenylalanine or tryptophan. D genes are given only for firm matches. Clone size, where shown, is once, few, many, or a class for clones that have expanded.

V gene,clone size,J gene,D gene,CDR3 protein,CDR3 DNA
TRBV20-1,NA,TRBJ2-1,NA,CSASMGARFF,TGCAGTGCTAGTATGGGGGCCAGGTTCTTC
TRBV15,NA,TRBJ2-5,NA,CATSNVETQYF,TGTGCCACCAGCAATGTGGAGACCCAGTACTTC
TRBV7-2,NA,TRBJ2-2,NA,CASSLIPGTNTGELFF,TGTGCCAGCAGCTTAATCCCAGGGACGAACACCGGGGAGCTGTTTTTT
TRBV7-9,NA,TRBJ2-3,TRBD2,CASSPPSGRATDTQYF,TGTGCCAGCAGCCCCCCTAGCGGGAGGGCCACAGATACGCAGTATTTT
TRBV27,NA,TRBJ2-1,TRBD2,CASSYTSGEQFF,TGTGCCAGCAGCTATACTAGCGGTGAGCAGTTCTTC
TRBV28,NA,TRBJ2-3,NA,CASSSRDTQYF,TGTGCCAGCAGTAGCAGGGATACGCAGTATTTT
TRBV15,NA,TRBJ1-5,NA,CATGHSNNQPQHF,TGTGCCACTGGGCACAGTAACAATCAGCCCCAGCATTTT
TRBV13,NA,TRBJ2-1,NA,CASSLGSGEYNEQFF,TGTGCCAGCAGCTTAGGTAGCGGAGAGTACAATGAGCAGTTCTTC
TRBV11-3,NA,TRBJ2-7,NA,CASSFWDNFYEQYF,TGTGCCAGCAGTTTCTGGGACAATTTCTACGAGCAGTACTTC
TRBV11-2,NA,TRBJ2-3,NA,CASSLVSTDTQYF,TGTGCCAGCAGCTTAGTTAGCACAGATACGCAGTATTTT
TRBV2,NA,TRBJ1-2,TRBD1,CASRGQGYGYTF,TGTGCCAGCCGAGGACAGGGCTATGGCTACACCTTC
TRBV14,NA,TRBJ1-1,TRBD1,CASSPGTAPRNTEAFF,TGTGCCAGCAGCCCCGGGACAGCTCCCCGGAACACTGAAGCTTTCTTT
TRBV7-9,NA,TRBJ2-1,TRBD2,CASSLASGEMGNEQFF,TGTGCCAGCAGCTTAGCTAGCGGGGAGATGGGGAATGAGCAGTTCTTC
TRBV29-1,NA,TRBJ2-3,NA,CSALPGGRDTDTQYF,TGCAGCGCCTTACCGGGGGGCAGGGACACAGATACGCAGTATTTT
TRBV7-2,few,TRBJ2-5,NA,CASSLDGEETQYF,TGTGCCAGCAGCTTAGATGGGGAAGAGACCCAGTACTTC
TRBV28,NA,TRBJ1-1,NA,CASSFNLNTEAFF,TGTGCCAGCAGTTTCAATTTGAACACTGAAGCTTTCTTT
TRBV7-9,NA,TRBJ2-7,TRBD1,CASSHGSGGYEQYF,TGTGCCAGCAGCCACGGGTCAGGGGGCTACGAGCAGTACTTC
TRBV9,NA,TRBJ2-3,TRBD2,CASSVEGGSTSTDTQYF,TGTGCCAGCAGCGTAGAAGGCGGGAGTACTAGCACAGATACGCAGTATTTT
TRBV19,once,TRBJ1-1,TRBD1,CASSLLGQSTEAFF,TGTGCCAGTAGTCTACTGGGACAGTCGACTGAAGCTTTCTTT
TRBV10-3,NA,TRBJ2-7,TRBD2,CAIQAGGTYEQYF,TGTGCCATCCAAGCGGGAGGAACCTACGAGCAGTACTTC
TRBV5-4,few,TRBJ2-1,NA,CASSSNNEQFF,TGTGCCAGCAGCTCGAACAATGAGCAGTTCTTC
TRBV19,NA,TRBJ1-5,TRBD1,CASSKWLEGQRDNQPQHF,TGTGCCAGTAGTAAGTGGCTGGAGGGACAGAGAGACAATCAGCCCCAGCATTTT
TRBV16,NA,TRBJ2-1,TRBD2,CASSQLTSGRAYNEQFF,TGTGCCAGCAGCCAATTGACTAGCGGGAGAGCATACAATGAGCAGTTCTTC
TRBV4-1,NA,TRBJ1-5,TRBD1,CASSQGSEGADQPQHF,TGCGCCAGCAGCCAAGGGTCGGAGGGGGCTGACCAGCCCCAGCATTTT
TRBV2,NA,TRBJ2-7,NA,CASSEAGITYEQYF,TGTGCCAGCAGTGAAGCAGGGATCACCTACGAGCAGTACTTC
TRBV13,NA,TRBJ2-3,NA,CASSSGGDTQYF,TGTGCCAGCAGCTCCGGCGGAGATACGCAGTATTTT
TRBV4-1,NA,TRBJ2-4,NA,CASSSGHLAKNIQYF,TGCGCCAGCAGCTCGGGACATCTAGCCAAAAACATTCAGTACTTC
TRBV4-1,NA,TRBJ1-2,TRBD1,CASSDPGTANYGYTF,TGCGCCAGCAGCGACCCTGGGACAGCTAACTATGGCTACACCTTC
TRBV27,NA,TRBJ2-2,TRBD2,CASSTPGLAGLTGELFF,TGTGCCAGCAGTACCCCGGGACTAGCGGGTTTAACCGGGGAGCTGTTTTTT
TRBV27,NA,TRBJ1-5,NA,CASSLKGEGQPQHF,TGTGCCAGCAGTTTAAAAGGGGAGGGCCAGCCCCAGCATTTT
TRBV5-1,NA,TRBJ2-5,TRBD2,CASSLAGGGLQETQYF,TGCGCCAGCAGCTTGGCTGGCGGGGGGCTCCAAGAGACCCAGTACTTC
TRBV7-6,NA,TRBJ2-1,TRBD2,CASSLVMGEGNEQFF,TGTGCCAGCAGCTTAGTGATGGGGGAGGGCAATGAGCAGTTCTTC
TRBV19,NA,TRBJ2-2,NA,CASTDSITGELFF,TGTGCCAGTACTGACAGCATCACCGGGGAGCTGTTTTTT